The 17 T cell receptor beta chains in this list originate from one sample, sequenced in a study of T cell repertoires in cytomegalovirus infection. TCRdb recomputed calls from the reads with MiXCR, one row per CDR3 protein. This sample has about 360,000 distinct CDR3 sequences, with about a sixth found just once. Sequenced sample: PBMCs. The receptors derive from a human donor in good health (CMV status not recorded). Some clones in this sample may be carry-over from other donors' samples.

The chain is built from TRBV29-1 and TRBJ1-1; D is perhaps TRBD1 (5 bases). Between the trimmed V and J ends, which lost 5 bases and 5 bases, there was a span of 12 bases. The CDR3 runs 12 residues. Germline V gene data show CDR1 as SQVTM and CDR2 as ANQGSEA. The CDR3 reads CSVYGGPTEAFF. DNA of the CDR3: TGCAGCGTTTATGGGGGACCGACTGAAGCTTTCTTT. The entire variable domain, with the rest obtained from reference TRBV29-1 and TRBJ1-1, is as follows: SAVISQKPSRDICQRGTSLTIQCQVDSQVTMMFWYRQQPGQSLTLIATANQGSEATYESGFVIDKFPISRPNLTFSTLTVSNMSPEDSSIYLCSVYGGPTEAFFGQGTRLTVV.

This clonotype was counted a few times. The V call is TRBV5-1, the J call TRBJ2-1; 10 nucleotides match TRBD2. This CDR3 contains 15 residues. Germline-derived CDR1 and CDR2 are SGHRS and YFSETQ. V was clipped by 4 bases and J by 2 bases; unmatched bases: 3. In DNA, the CDR3 is TGCGCCAGCAGCCAACTAGCGGGGCCCTACAATGAGCAGTTCTTC. Its protein is CASSQLAGPYNEQFF.

The chain recombines TRBV5-4 with TRBJ2-1; 10 bases are a match to TRBD1. The CDR3 is made up of 14 amino acids. Looked up from germline, CDR1 is SGHNT and CDR2 is YYREEE (reference sequence). V lost 4 bases to trimming and J lost 8 bases; unmatched junction nucleotides: 6. CDR3 sequence: CASSSRDRGDEQFF. The CDR3 DNA reads TGTGCCAGCAGCAGCCGGGACAGGGGAGATGAGCAGTTCTTC.

V is TRBV4-3 and J is TRBJ2-3; 16 positions agree with TRBD2. CDR3 length: 19 amino acids. Germline assignment: CDR1 LGHNA and CDR2 YSLEER. V dropped 0 bases and J dropped 5; count of bases not matched to a gene: 8. The CDR3 loop is CASSQDRGLAGGPKDTQYF. CDR3 nucleotide sequence: TGCGCCAGCAGCCAAGATAGGGGACTAGCGGGAGGGCCCAAAGATACGCAGTATTTT.

This clonotype occurred many times. V is TRBV11-1 and J is TRBJ2-5; 7 bases agree with TRBD1. Germline CDR1 SGHAT, CDR2 FQDESV (reference sequence). CDR3 length: 14 amino acids. J gave up 2 bases and V 5 bases, and 5 bases lay outside the gene matches. The CDR3 DNA reads TGTGCCAGCAGCCGTCGGACAGGACAAGAGACCCAGTACTTC. Translation: CASSRRTGQETQYF.

This clonotype occurred many times. The chain combines TRBV7-6 with TRBJ2-7; 7 nucleotides agree with TRBD1. Germline V lookup: CDR1 SGHVS, CDR2 FNYEAQ. The CDR3 is 15 residues long. V trimming: 1 base; J trimming: 2 bases; junction bases outside the gene matches: 5. The CDR3 loop reads CASSLGYRGAYEQYF. The DNA of the CDR3 is TGTGCCAGCAGCTTAGGTTACAGGGGAGCCTACGAGCAGTACTTC.

The chain has TRBV7-9 and TRBJ1-2; no firm D call. The V end lost 1 base, the J end lost 1 base, and 7 bases lay between the germline ends. The CDR3 has 14 residues. Per germline, CDR1 SEHNR and CDR2 FQNEAQ (reference sequence). The CDR3 DNA sequence: TGTGCCAGCAGCTTAGTTTCAGTTAACTATGGCTACACCTTC. It specifies CASSLVSVNYGYTF. The variable domain in full, with the rest retrieved from reference TRBV7-9 and TRBJ1-2, is DTGVSQNPRHKITKRGQNVTFRCDPISEHNRLYWYRQTLGQGPEFLTYFQNEAQLEKSRLLSDRFSAERPKGSFSTLEIQRTEQGDSAMYLCASSLVSVNYGYTFGSGTRLTVV.

This clonotype was seen only a few times. V gene TRBV6-5 combines with J gene TRBJ1-1, with D tentatively TRBD1 (6 bases). This CDR3 is built from 14 residues. V lost 6 bases and J 3 bases, leaving 14 bases between the germline ends. Germline loops: CDR1 MNHEY, CDR2 SVGAGI. The chain's CDR3 is CASSWGPAHTEAFF. The CDR3 DNA is TGTGCCAGCAGCTGGGGGCCGGCTCACACTGAAGCTTTCTTT.

Ten or more counts support this clonotype. V is TRBV12-3 or TRBV12-4 and J is TRBJ1-2, with TRBD1 as a possible D gene (6 bases). The V end was cut by 1 base, the J end by 4 bases, with 10 bases between. There are 14 residues in the CDR3. The CDR3 here is CASSLGQAGYGYTF. The CDR3 nucleotides read TGTGCCAGCAGTTTAGGACAGGCTGGCTATGGCTACACCTTC.

The chain combines TRBV20-1 with TRBJ2-5; 9 bases are shared with TRBD2. Germline V lookup: CDR1 DFQATT, CDR2 SNEGSKA (reference sequence). The trim removed 0 bases at V and 9 bases at J, leaving 11 bases unmatched. The CDR3 length is 15 residues. CDR3 in DNA: TGCAGTGCTAGAGATCCGGCGGGGGGGCGAGGACCCCAGTACTTC. The encoded protein is CSARDPAGGRGPQYF.

About this clonotype itself: A read error may be the cause here, since a much bigger clone is one base away. The chain uses TRBV28 and TRBJ1-1; D unresolved. Germline CDR1 reads MDHEN; CDR2 reads SYDVKM. Trimming left V 3 bases short and J 2 bases short, with 19 bases between. The CDR3 loop spans 17 amino acids. The CDR3 loop is CASSFGRARTPNTEAFF. DNA of the CDR3: TGTGCCAGCAGTTTTGGGAGGGCACGGACCCCTAACACTGAAGCTTTCTTT.

V and J are TRBV2 and TRBJ1-2, with D possibly matching TRBD1 (5 bases). CDR3 length equals 14 residues. Germline CDR1 is SNHLY and CDR2 is FYNNEI. V was cut by 6 bases and J by 5 bases, with 16 bases left in between. CDR3 sequence reads: CASRLGTASYGYTF. CDR3 bases: TGTGCCAGCAGATTAGGGACCGCCTCTTATGGCTACACCTTC.

There are many counts of this clonotype. The genes are TRBV20-1 and TRBJ2-5, with 7 bases that match TRBD1. J lost 2 bases, V lost 0 bases, and 6 bases had no gene match. This CDR3 spans 15 amino acids. The germline V gene encodes CDR1 DFQATT and CDR2 SNEGSKA (reference sequence). The CDR3 protein is CSARDPGTDQETQYF. The CDR3 DNA reads as TGCAGTGCTAGAGACCCTGGGACAGATCAAGAGACCCAGTACTTC.

This clonotype was detected many times. V is TRBV7-2 and J is TRBJ2-3, with 8 bases identical to TRBD2. CDR1 is SGHTA, CDR2 FQGNSA, per germline. CDR3 length: 14 amino acids. Unmatched junction bases numbered 2, after V lost 0 bases and J lost 6 bases. Here the CDR3 DNA reads TGTGCCAGCAGCTTAGCCGGCGGGGGGGATACGCAGTATTTT. It codes for CASSLAGGGDTQYF.

The J gene is TRBJ2-1, the V gene TRBV30; 11 bases match TRBD2. The CDR3 extends over 14 amino acids. After removal of 3 bases from V and 4 bases from J, the junction contained 2 bases not matched to a gene. Germline V gives CDR1 GTSNPN, CDR2 SVGIG (reference sequence). The CDR3 nucleotides are TGTGCCTGGAGGGTAGCGGGAGGGTACAATGAGCAGTTCTTC. Amino acid sequence: CAWRVAGGYNEQFF.

V usage is TRBV15 and J usage is TRBJ1-2; no reliable D call. The CDR3 has 12 residues. V was cut by 1 base and J by 7 bases, with 7 bases left in between. CDR1 LNHNV and CDR2 YYDKDF come from the germline V gene (reference sequence). CDR3 nucleotides: TGTGCCACCAGCAGAGCCACTGGTGGCTACACCTTC. This sequence encodes CATSRATGGYTF.

This clonotype has ten or more counts. The rearrangement joins TRBV7-2 to TRBJ2-7, with D possibly matching TRBD2 (5 bases). The V gene lost 2 bases and the J gene lost 3 bases, with 11 bases spanning the gap. CDR3 length equals 14 residues. Germline CDR1 reads SGHTA; CDR2 reads FQGNSA. The CDR3 loop reads CASSLISGSYEQYF. The CDR3 nucleotides are TGTGCCAGCAGCTTAATAAGCGGCAGCTACGAGCAGTACTTC.